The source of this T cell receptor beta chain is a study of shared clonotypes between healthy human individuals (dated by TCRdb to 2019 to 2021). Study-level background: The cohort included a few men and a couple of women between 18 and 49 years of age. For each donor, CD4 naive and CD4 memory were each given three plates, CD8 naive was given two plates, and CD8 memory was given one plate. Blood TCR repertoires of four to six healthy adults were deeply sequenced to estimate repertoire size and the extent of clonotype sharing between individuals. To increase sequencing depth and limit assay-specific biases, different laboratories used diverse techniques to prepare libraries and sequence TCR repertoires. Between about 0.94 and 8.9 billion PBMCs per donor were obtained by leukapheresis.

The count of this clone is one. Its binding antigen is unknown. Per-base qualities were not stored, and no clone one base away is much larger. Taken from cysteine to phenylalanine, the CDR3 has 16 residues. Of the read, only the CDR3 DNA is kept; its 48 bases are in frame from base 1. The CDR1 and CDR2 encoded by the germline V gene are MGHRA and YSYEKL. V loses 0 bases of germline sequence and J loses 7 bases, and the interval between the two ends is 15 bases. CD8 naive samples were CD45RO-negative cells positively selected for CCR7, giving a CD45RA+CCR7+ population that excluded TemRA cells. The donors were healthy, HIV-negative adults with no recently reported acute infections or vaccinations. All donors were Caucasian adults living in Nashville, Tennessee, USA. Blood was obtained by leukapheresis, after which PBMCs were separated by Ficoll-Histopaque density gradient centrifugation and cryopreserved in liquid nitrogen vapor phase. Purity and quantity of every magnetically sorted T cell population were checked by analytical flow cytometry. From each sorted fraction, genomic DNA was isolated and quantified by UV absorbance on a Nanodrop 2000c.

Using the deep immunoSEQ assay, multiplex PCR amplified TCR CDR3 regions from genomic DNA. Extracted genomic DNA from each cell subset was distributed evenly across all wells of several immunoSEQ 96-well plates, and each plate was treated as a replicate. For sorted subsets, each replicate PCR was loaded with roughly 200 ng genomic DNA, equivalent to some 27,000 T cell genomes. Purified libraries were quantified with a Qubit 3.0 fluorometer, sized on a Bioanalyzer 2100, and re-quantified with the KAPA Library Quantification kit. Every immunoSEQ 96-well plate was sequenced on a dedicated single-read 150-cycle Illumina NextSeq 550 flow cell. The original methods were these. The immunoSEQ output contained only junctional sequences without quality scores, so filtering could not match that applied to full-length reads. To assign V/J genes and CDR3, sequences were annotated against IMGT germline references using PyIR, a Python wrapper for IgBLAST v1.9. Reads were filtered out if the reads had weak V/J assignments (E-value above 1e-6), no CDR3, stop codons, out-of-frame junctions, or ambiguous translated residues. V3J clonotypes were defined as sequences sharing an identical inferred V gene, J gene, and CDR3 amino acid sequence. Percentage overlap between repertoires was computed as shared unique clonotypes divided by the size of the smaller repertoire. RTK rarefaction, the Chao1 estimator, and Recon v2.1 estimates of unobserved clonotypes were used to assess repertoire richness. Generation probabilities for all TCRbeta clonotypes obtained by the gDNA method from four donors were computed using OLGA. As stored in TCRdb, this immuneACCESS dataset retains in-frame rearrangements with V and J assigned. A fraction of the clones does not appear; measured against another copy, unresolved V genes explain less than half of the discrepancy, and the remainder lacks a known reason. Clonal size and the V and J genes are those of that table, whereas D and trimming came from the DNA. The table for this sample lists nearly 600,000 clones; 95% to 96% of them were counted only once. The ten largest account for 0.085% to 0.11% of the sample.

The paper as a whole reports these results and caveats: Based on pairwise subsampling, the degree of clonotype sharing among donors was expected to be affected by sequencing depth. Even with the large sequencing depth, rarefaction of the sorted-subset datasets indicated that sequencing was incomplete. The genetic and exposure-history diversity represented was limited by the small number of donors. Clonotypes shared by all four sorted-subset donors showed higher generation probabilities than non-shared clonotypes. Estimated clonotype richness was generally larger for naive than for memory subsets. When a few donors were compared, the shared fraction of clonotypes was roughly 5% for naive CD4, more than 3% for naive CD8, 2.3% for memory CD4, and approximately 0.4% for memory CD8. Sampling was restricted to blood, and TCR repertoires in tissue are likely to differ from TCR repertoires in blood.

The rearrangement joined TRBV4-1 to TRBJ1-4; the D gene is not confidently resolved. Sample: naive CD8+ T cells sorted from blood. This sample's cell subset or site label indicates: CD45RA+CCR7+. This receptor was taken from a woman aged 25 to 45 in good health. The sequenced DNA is TGCGCCAGCAGCCAAGAAACCGGGATCCTGGGTGAAAAACTGTTTTTT. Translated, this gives CASSQETGILGEKLFF.